The source of this T cell receptor (beta chain) is a study of blood T cell repertoires in COVID-19 (dated by TCRdb to 2020 to 2021). In the study overall: The collaborator samples originated in the United States, Italy and Spain and spanned the acute and convalescent phases of COVID-19. Subjects who had been exposed to COVID-19, were actively infected with it, or had recovered from it provided the deeply sampled blood TCRbeta repertoires that made up the dataset. Where available, HLA class I and class II types were obtained from metadata supplied by the sample provider rather than from assay-based typing. The repertoires were released in a freely available public database intended as a resource for research on the immune response to SARS-CoV-2. The material from the prospective study consisted of cDNA or gDNA derived from T cells, B-cell-depleted T cells, or PBMCs. Samples were obtained from the ongoing ImmuneRACE study (first 160 participants) and from roughly 1,300 subjects provided by 6 global collaborators. Sample metadata almost always included a de-identified subject ID, COVID-19 status, age in years and sex. Overall study outcomes, separate from this receptor: The amount of clinical and demographic metadata varied by source and participant and was provided uncurated.

Participants in the prospective study were aged about 18 to 90 years, lived in under 30 United States geographic areas, and enrolled through a virtual design. In the prospective study, cohorts were assigned on the basis of participant-reported clinical history obtained from a screening survey and a study questionnaire. Each participant in the prospective study had whole blood, serum and a nasopharyngeal or oropharyngeal swab collected by mobile phlebotomists. Participants in the prospective study had the option to provide additional blood draws and questionnaires over an approximately 2-month period. Before DNA extraction, prospective study blood samples were shipped either frozen or at room temperature. As for this clone: Its antigen is still unknown. It has no much larger one-base neighbor in the sample; base qualities were not kept.

V is cut back by 5 bases and J by 4 bases, with 2 bases in the junction unmatched. The CDR3 has 13 amino acids, counting the end cysteine and phenylalanine. Only CDR3 DNA is held: 39 bases, read in frame from base 1. As encoded in the germline V gene, CDR1 is SGHTA while CDR2 is FQGNSA. The immunoSEQ Assay, a bias-controlled multiplex PCR, was used to amplify TCRbeta CDR3 regions from genomic DNA. The original methods were these. Nucleated cell counts per sample were estimated from amplification of reference gene primers within the assay. To quantify the absolute abundance of each unique TCRbeta CDR3 rearrangement, sequence reads were collapsed and filtered. For each sample, productive Simpson clonality was calculated as the square root of Simpson's diversity index over productive rearrangements. TCRdb mirrors the immuneACCESS table, restricted to in-frame sequences. Some clones are absent from its copies; in checked studies, under half trace to an unresolved V gene, and the reason for the others is unknown. V and J calls and clone size are as listed in that table; D and trimming were resolved from the DNA. Present in this sample are approximately 150,000 clones, around four fifths of which were seen just once. The ten top clones hold roughly 2.2% of the sample.

This sequence uses TRBV7-2 and TRBJ1-2; 9 nucleotides in the junction match TRBD1. The sample taken for sequencing was PBMCs or T cells enriched from blood (not recorded which). This receptor was taken from a man aged 35 to 55 with acute COVID-19. The CDR3 reads CASSLGQGYGYTF. The sequenced DNA is TGTGCCAGCAGCCTGGGACAGGGCTATGGCTACACCTTC.